This is a list of T cell receptor beta chains from one sample in a study of T cell repertoires in cytomegalovirus infection. TCRdb redid the calling of the reads with MiXCR, one entry per CDR3 protein. Here the sample spans over 300,000 distinct CDR3 sequences, roughly a sixth being singletons. Sequenced sample: PBMCs. The receptor set was obtained from a human donor in good health (CMV status not recorded). Some clones in this sample may be carry-over from other donors' samples. Both conserved end residues are part of each CDR3. A D gene is named only where the DNA matches it firmly. The size of a clone is reported for some rows only, either as once, few or many, or as a class for expanded clones.

d_gene	abundance	j_gene	v_gene	CDR3aa	CDR3nt
.	few	TRBJ2-5	TRBV24-1	CATSDSSETQYF	TGTGCCACCAGTGATTCCTCGGAGACCCAGTACTTC
TRBD1	once	TRBJ2-4	TRBV7-4	CASSSLRDSKNIQYF	TGTGCCAGCAGCTCCCTCCGGGACAGCAAAAACATTCAGTACTTC
TRBD1	few	TRBJ2-7	TRBV9	CASSVDTGGPYEQYF	TGTGCCAGCAGCGTAGACACAGGGGGACCTTACGAGCAGTACTTC
TRBD2	many	TRBJ2-3	TRBV6-1	CASSPGLAASTDTQYF	TGTGCCAGCAGTCCGGGACTAGCGGCAAGCACAGATACGCAGTATTTT
.	many	TRBJ2-3	TRBV7-2	CASSALTDTQYF	TGTGCCAGCAGCGCACTCACAGATACGCAGTATTTT
TRBD1	.	TRBJ2-5	TRBV7-6	CASSPNRGQGETQYF	TGTGCCAGCAGCCCGAACCGGGGACAGGGGGAGACCCAGTACTTC
.	.	TRBJ2-1	TRBV10-3	CAISAFGTTAHNEQFF	TGTGCCATCAGTGCGTTTGGGACAACGGCCCACAATGAGCAGTTCTTC
TRBD1	many	TRBJ2-1	TRBV4-2	CASSQVQGYVDEQFF	TGTGCCAGCAGCCAAGTACAGGGGTATGTGGATGAGCAGTTCTTC
TRBD1	many	TRBJ2-6	TRBV27	CASSLDTGGGSGANVLTF	TGTGCCAGCAGTCTCGATACAGGGGGAGGCTCTGGGGCCAACGTCCTGACTTTC
.	many	TRBJ1-1	TRBV7-2	CASSSPLWDEAFF	TGTGCCAGCAGCTCACCCCTGTGGGACGAAGCTTTCTTT
TRBD1	.	TRBJ1-1	TRBV18	CASSPNPQGEGTEAFF	TGTGCCAGCTCACCGAACCCACAGGGGGAAGGCACTGAAGCTTTCTTT
.	many	TRBJ2-5	TRBV7-9	CASSFWGAETQYF	TGTGCCAGCAGCTTTTGGGGGGCGGAGACCCAGTACTTC
.	many	TRBJ1-1	TRBV6-1	CASSEALTAEEGGTEAFF	TGTGCCAGCAGTGAAGCGCTGACTGCAGAGGAGGGTGGCACTGAAGCTTTCTTT
TRBD1	many	TRBJ1-5	TRBV2	CASSTGTGGQPQHF	TGTGCCAGCAGTACCGGGACAGGGGGTCAGCCCCAGCATTTT
TRBD2	.	TRBJ2-7	TRBV2	CASKSGGSYEQYF	TGTGCCAGCAAAAGCGGGGGGTCCTACGAGCAGTACTTC
TRBD1	.	TRBJ1-5	TRBV13	CASSRRGQGVNQPQHF	TGTGCCAGCAGCCGTAGGGGACAGGGGGTCAATCAGCCCCAGCATTTT
.	many	TRBJ1-1	TRBV6-1	CASYRDQGTEAFF	TGTGCCAGCTACAGGGACCAGGGGACTGAAGCTTTCTTT
TRBD1	.	TRBJ2-5	TRBV19	CASSTNRRGRKGETQYF	TGTGCCAGTAGTACCAACCGCAGGGGGAGAAAGGGAGAGACCCAGTACTTC
.	.	TRBJ2-5	TRBV4-3	CASSQEWAKYQETQYF	TGCGCCAGCAGCCAAGAATGGGCCAAGTACCAAGAGACCCAGTACTTC
.	many	TRBJ2-1	TRBV7-7	CASSFWDGNEQFF	TGTGCTAGCAGCTTCTGGGACGGTAATGAGCAGTTCTTC
.	.	TRBJ2-1	TRBV20-1	CSASSGSSYNEQFF	TGCAGTGCTAGTAGCGGAAGCTCCTACAATGAGCAGTTCTTC
.	few	TRBJ2-3	TRBV20-1	CSARPRTENTDTQYF	TGCAGTGCTAGACCCCGGACAGAAAACACAGATACGCAGTATTTT